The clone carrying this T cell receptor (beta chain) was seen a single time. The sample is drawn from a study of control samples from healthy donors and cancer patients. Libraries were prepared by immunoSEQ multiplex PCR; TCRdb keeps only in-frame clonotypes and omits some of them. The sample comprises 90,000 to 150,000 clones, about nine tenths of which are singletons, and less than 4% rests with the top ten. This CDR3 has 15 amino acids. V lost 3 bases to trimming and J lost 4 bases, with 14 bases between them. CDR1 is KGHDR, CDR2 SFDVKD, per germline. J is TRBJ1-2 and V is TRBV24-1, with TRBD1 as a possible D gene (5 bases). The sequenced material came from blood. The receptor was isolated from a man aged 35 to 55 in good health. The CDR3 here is CATSDPSGTSYGYTF. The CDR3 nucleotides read TGTGCCACCAGTGATCCATCGGGGACTAGCTATGGCTACACCTTC.